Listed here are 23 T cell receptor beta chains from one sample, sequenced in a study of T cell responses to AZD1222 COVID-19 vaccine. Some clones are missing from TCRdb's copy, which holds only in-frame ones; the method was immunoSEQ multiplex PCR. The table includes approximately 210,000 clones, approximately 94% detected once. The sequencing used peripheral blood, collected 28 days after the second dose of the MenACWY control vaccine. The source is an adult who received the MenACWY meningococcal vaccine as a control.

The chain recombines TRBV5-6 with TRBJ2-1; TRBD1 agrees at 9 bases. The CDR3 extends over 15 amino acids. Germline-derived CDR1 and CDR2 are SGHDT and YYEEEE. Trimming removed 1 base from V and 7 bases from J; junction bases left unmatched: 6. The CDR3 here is CASSLRDRVWNEQFF. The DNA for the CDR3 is TGTGCCAGCAGCTTGCGGGACAGGGTTTGGAATGAGCAGTTCTTC.

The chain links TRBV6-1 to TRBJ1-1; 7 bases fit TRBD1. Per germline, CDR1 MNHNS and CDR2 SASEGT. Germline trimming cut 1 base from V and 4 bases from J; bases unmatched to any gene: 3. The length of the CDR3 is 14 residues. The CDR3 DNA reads TGTGCCAGCAGTGAAGGATCAGGGGGCACTGAAGCTTTCTTT. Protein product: CASSEGSGGTEAFF.

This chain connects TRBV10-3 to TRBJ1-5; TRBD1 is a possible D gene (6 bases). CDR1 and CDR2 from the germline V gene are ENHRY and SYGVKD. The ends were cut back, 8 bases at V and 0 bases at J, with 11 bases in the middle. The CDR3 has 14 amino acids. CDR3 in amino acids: CAIGTGYSNQPQHF. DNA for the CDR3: TGTGCCATCGGAACAGGGTATAGCAATCAGCCCCAGCATTTT.

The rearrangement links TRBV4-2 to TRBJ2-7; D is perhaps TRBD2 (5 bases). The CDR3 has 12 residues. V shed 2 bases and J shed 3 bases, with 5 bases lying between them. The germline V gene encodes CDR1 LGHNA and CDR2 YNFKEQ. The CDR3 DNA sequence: TGTGCCAGCAGCCAACGGGACTACGAGCAGTACTTC. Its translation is CASSQRDYEQYF.

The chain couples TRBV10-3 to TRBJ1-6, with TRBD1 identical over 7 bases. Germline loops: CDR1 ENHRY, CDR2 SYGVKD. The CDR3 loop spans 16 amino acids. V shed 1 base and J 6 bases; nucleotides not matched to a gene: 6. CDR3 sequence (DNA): TGTGCCATCAGTGAGTTTGAGGGGGCTGTTAATTCACCCCTCCACTTT. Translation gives CAISEFEGAVNSPLHF.

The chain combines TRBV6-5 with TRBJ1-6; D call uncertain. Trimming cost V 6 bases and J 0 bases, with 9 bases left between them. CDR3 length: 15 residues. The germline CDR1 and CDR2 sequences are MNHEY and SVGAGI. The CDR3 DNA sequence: TGTGCCAGCAGGGATAGGCCCTCCTATAATTCACCCCTCCACTTT. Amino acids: CASRDRPSYNSPLHF.

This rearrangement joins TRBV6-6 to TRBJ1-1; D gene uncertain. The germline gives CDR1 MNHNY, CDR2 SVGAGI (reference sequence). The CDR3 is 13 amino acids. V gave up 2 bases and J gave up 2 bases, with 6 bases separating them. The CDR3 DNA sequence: TGTGCCAGCAGTTACCCAAGTAACACTGAAGCTTTCTTT. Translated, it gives CASSYPSNTEAFF.

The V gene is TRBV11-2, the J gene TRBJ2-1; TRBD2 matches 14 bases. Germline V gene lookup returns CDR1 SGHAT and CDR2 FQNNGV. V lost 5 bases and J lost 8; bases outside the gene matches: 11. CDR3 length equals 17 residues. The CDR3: CASSARLAGGPRDEQFF. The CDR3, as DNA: TGTGCCAGCAGCGCCCGACTAGCGGGGGGGCCTAGGGATGAGCAGTTCTTC.

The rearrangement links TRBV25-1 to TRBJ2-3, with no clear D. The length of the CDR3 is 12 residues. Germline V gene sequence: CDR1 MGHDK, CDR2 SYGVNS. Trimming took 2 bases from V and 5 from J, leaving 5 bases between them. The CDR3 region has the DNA TGTGCCAGCAGTGAAAGATTAGATACGCAGTATTTT. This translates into CASSERLDTQYF.

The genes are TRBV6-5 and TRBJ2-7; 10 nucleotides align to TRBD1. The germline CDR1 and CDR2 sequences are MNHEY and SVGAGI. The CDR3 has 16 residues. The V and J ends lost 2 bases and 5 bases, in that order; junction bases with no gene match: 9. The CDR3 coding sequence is TGTGCCAGCAGTTACGATGGGACAGGGGAAAGGCACGAGCAGTACTTC. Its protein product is CASSYDGTGERHEQYF.

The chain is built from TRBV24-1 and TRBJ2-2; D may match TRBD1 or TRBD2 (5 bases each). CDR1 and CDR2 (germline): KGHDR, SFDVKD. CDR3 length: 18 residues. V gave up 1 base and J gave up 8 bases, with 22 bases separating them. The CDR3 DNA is TGTGCCACCAGTGATTTTTACGGGGCCGCTCCGGAAGTAGGGGAGCTGTTTTTT. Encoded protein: CATSDFYGAAPEVGELFF.

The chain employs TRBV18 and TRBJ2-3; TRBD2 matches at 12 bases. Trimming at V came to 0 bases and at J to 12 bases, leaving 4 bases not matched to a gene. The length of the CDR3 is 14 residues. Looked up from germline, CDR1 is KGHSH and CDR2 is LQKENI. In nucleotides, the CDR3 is TGTGCCAGCTCACCACCCTCGACTAGCGGGAGCCAGTATTTT. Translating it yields CASSPPSTSGSQYF.

CDR3 sequence: CASSLAPHVGSSSYNEQFF. The CDR3 DNA reads TGTGCCAGCAGCTTAGCGCCCCACGTGGGATCCTCCTCCTACAATGAGCAGTTCTTC. V gene TRBV7-9 combines with J gene TRBJ2-1; D unclear. The CDR3 length is 19 residues. Germline V gene data show CDR1 as SEHNR and CDR2 as FQNEAQ (reference sequence). Deletions cut 0 bases from V and 0 bases from J, with 18 bases between. The full variable domain, rest sourced from reference TRBV7-9 and TRBJ2-1, is DTGVSQNPRHKITKRGQNVTFRCDPISEHNRLYWYRQTLGQGPEFLTYFQNEAQLEKSRLLSDRFSAERPKGSFSTLEIQRTEQGDSAMYLCASSLAPHVGSSSYNEQFFGPGTRLTVL.

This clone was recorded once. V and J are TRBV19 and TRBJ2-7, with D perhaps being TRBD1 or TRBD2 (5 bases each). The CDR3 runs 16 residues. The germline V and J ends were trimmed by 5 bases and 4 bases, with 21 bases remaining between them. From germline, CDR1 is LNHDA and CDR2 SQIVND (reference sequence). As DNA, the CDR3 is TGTGCCAGTAGTCCTACCGTGGCAACGGGGCTTTACGAGCAGTACTTC. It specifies CASSPTVATGLYEQYF.

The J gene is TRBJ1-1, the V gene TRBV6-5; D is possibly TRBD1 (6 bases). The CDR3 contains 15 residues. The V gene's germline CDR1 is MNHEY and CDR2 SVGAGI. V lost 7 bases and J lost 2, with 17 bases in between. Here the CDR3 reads CASMGGQFINTEAFF. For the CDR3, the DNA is TGTGCCAGCATGGGGGGCCAGTTCATCAACACTGAAGCTTTCTTT.

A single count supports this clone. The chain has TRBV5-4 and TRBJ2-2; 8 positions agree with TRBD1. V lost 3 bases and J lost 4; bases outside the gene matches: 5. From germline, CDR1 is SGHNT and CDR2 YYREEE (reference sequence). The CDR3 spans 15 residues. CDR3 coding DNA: TGTGCCAGCAGCTCAGGACAGGGCGGCACCGGGGAGCTGTTTTTT. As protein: CASSSGQGGTGELFF.

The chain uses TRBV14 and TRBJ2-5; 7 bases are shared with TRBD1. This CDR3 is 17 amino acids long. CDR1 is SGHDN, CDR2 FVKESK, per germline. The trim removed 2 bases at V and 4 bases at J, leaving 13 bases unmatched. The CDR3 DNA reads TGTGCCAGCAGCCAACACCTGAATCTAGGGGGCCCAGAGACCCAGTACTTC. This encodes CASSQHLNLGGPETQYF. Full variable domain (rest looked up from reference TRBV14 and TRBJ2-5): EAGVTQFPSHSVIEKGQTVTLRCDPISGHDNLYWYRRVMGKEIKFLLHFVKESKQDESGMPNNRFLAERTGGTYSTLKVQPAELEDSGVYFCASSQHLNLGGPETQYFGPGTRLLVL.

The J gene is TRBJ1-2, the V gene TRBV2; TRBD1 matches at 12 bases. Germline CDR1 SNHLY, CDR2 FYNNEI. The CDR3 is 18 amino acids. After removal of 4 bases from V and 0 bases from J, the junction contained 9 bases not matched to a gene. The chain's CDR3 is CASSVVGDRGPTNYGYTF. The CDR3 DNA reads TGTGCCAGCAGTGTAGTGGGGGACAGGGGGCCGACTAACTATGGCTACACCTTC.

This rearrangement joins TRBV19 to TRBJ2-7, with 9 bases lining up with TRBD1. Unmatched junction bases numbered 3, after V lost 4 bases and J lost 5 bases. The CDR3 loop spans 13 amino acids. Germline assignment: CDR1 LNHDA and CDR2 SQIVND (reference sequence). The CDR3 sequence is CASSTRDRDEQYF. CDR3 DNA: TGTGCCAGTAGTACCCGGGACAGGGACGAGCAGTACTTC.

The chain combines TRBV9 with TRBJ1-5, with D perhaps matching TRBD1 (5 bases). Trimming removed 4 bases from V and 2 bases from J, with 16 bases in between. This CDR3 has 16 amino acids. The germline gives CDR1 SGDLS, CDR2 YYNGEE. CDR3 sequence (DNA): TGTGCCAGCAGCCCACGGCGCAGGGAAGGCAATCAGCCCCAGCATTTT. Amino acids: CASSPRRREGNQPQHF.

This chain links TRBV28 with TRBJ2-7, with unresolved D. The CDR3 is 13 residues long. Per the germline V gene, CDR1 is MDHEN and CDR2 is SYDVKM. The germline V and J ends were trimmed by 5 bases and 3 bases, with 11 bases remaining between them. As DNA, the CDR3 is TGTGCCAGCAGTCCCCCGGCTCTCTACGAGCAGTACTTC. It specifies CASSPPALYEQYF.

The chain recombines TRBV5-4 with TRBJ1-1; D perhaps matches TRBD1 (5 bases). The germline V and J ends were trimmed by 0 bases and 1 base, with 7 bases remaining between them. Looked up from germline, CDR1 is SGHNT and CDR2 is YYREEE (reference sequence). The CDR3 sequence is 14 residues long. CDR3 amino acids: CASSLGGRNTEAFF. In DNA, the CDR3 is TGTGCCAGCAGCTTGGGGGGCAGGAACACTGAAGCTTTCTTT. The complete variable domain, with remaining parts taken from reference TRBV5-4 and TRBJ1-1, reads ETGVTQSPTHLIKTRGQQVTLRCSSQSGHNTVSWYQQALGQGPQFIFQYYREEENGRGNFPPRFSGLQFPNYSSELNVNALELDDSALYLCASSLGGRNTEAFFGQGTRLTVV.

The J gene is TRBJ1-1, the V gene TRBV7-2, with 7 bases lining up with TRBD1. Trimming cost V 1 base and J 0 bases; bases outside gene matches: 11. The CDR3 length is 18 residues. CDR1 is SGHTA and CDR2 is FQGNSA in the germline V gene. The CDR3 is CASSLVGRRGRVNTEAFF. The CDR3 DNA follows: TGTGCCAGCAGCTTAGTAGGTCGGAGGGGGCGGGTGAACACTGAAGCTTTCTTT.